This paragraph covers one TCR beta chain sequence. The source of the sample is a study of blood T cell repertoires in COVID-19. Per the original data handling: Estimation of nucleated cell counts was performed using reference gene primer amplification. Assay: immunoSEQ multiplex PCR; the TCRdb copy retains only in-frame clones and omits some. Clonal size and the V and J genes are those of that table, whereas D and trimming came from the DNA. The sample includes fewer than 50,000 clones, over 75% of them seen just once. The CDR3 loop spans 14 amino acids. From germline, CDR1 is SEHNR and CDR2 FQNEAQ (reference sequence). Trimming shortened V by 3 bases and J by 4 bases, and 12 bases separated the two germline ends.

Sequencing used peripheral blood. The clonotype originates from a human donor in a cohort sampled during active COVID-19. V is TRBV7-9 and J is TRBJ1-2; possibly TRBD1 for D (5 bases). The DNA for the CDR3 is TGTGCCAGCAGCTTTGGGGGGTTCGGCTATGGCTACACCTTC. Translating gives CASSFGGFGYGYTF. The full variable domain, in which reference TRBV7-9 and TRBJ1-2 provide the parts outside the CDR3, is DTGVSQNPRHKITKRGQNVTFRCDPISEHNRLYWYRQTLGQGPEFLTYFQNEAQLEKSRLLSDRFSAERPKGSFSTLEIQRTEQGDSAMYLCASSFGGFGYGYTFGSGTRLTVV.